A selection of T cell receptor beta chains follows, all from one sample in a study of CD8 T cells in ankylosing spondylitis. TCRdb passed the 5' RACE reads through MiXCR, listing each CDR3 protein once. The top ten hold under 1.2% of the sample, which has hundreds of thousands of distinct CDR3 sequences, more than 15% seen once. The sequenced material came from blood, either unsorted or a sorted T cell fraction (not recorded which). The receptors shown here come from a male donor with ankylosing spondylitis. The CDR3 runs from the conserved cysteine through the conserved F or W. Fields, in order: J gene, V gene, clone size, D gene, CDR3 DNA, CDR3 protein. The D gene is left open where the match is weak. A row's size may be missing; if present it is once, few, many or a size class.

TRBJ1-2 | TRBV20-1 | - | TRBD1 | TGCAGTGCTAGAGATTCCGGGACAGGGGAATATGGCTACACCTTC | CSARDSGTGEYGYTF
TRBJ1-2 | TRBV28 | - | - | TGTGCCAGCAGTTTACCGATCTATAACTATGGCTACACCTTC | CASSLPIYNYGYTF
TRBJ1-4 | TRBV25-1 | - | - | TGTGCCAGCAGTGATGTCAGGAGGGCTGAAAAACTGTTTTTT | CASSDVRRAEKLFF
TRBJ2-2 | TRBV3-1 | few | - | TGTGCCAGCAGCGTCCCTGATAGGGAGCTGTTTTTT | CASSVPDRELFF
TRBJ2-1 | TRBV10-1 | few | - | TGCGCCAGCAGTGATGTGGGGCTTACAAAAAACAATGAGCAGTTCTTC | CASSDVGLTKNNEQFF
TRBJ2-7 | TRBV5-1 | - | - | TGCGCCAGCAGCACCACCCTGGGAAGCAGAGAGAGAGGCTACGAGCAGTACTTC | CASSTTLGSRERGYEQYF
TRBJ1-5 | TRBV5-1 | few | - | TGCGCCAGCAGCTGGGGGGGAAATAGCAATCAGCCCCAGCATTTT | CASSWGGNSNQPQHF
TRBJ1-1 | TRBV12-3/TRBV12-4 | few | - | TGTGCCAGCAGTCGGACAGTCAATGAAGCTTTCTTT | CASSRTVNEAFF
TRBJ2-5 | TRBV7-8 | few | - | TGTGCCAGCAGCTTAGTAGGTCTAGCGAAAGAGACCCAGTACTTC | CASSLVGLAKETQYF
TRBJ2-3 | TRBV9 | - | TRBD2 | TGTGCCAGCAGCGTAGCGCGAGCGGGGGAGTGGGATACGCAGTATTTT | CASSVARAGEWDTQYF
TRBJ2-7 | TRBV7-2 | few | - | TGTGCCAGCAGCTTAGATGGGTTTCGAAGGGACGAGCAGTACTTC | CASSLDGFRRDEQYF
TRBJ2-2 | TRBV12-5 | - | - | TGTGCTAGTGGTTTGGAATCCGTGGACACCGTCACCGGGGAGCTGTTTTTT | CASGLESVDTVTGELFF
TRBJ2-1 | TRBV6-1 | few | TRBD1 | TGTGCCAGCAGACCTGACAGGGGACCCTACAATGAGCAGTTCTTC | CASRPDRGPYNEQFF
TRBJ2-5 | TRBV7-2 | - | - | TGTGCCAGCGCGACCGGGGGGCGCGGAGAGACCCAGTACTTC | CASATGGRGETQYF
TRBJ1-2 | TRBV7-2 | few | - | TGTGCCAGCAGCTATAGAACCCCCGTTGGCTACACCTTC | CASSYRTPVGYTF
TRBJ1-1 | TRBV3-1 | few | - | TGTGCCAGCAGCCAAGAAACGGGACAAGGTGAAGCTTTCTTT | CASSQETGQGEAFF
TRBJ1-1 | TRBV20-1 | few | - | TGCAGTGCTCCCCGGGGACTGATTAACACTGAAGCTTTCTTT | CSAPRGLINTEAFF
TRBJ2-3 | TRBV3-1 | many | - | TGTGCCAGCAGCCTAGGACGTACTAGCACAGATACGCAGTATTTT | CASSLGRTSTDTQYF
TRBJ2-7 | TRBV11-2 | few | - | TGTGCCAGCAGCTTACTTGGGGGTGCCTACGAGCAGTACTTC | CASSLLGGAYEQYF
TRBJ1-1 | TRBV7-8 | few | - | TGTGCCAGCAGCTTAGCGGGGGGACCCGGGAACACTGAAGCTTTCTTT | CASSLAGGPGNTEAFF
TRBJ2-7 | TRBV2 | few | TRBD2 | TGTGCCAGCGCCGCGGGGCGGGGGGGCTTCTACGAGCAGTACTTC | CASAAGRGGFYEQYF
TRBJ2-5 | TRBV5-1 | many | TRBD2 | TGCGCCAGCAGCCCGGGACTAGCAGAGACCCAGTACTTC | CASSPGLAETQYF
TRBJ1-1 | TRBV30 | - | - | TGTGCCTGGAGTCGCATGAACACTGAAGCTTTCTTT | CAWSRMNTEAFF
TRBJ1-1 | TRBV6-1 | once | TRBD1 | TGTGCCAGCAGTGGCTACTACGGGACAGGTGATACTGGGGACGCTTTCTTT | CASSGYYGTGDTGDAFF
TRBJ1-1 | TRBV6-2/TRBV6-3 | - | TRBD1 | TGTGCCAGCAGTCTCACCGGACAGGGGACTGAAGCTTTCTTT | CASSLTGQGTEAFF
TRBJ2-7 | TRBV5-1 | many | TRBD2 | TGCGCCAGCAGCTTGGCCGTGACTAGCGAAACCTACGAGCAGTACTTC | CASSLAVTSETYEQYF
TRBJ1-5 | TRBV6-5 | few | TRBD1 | TGTGCCAGCAGTTACAACGACAGGGAGGTCAATCAGCCCCAGCATTTT | CASSYNDREVNQPQHF
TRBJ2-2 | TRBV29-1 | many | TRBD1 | TGCAGCGTGACTGCCGGGACAGGAACCACCGGGGAGCTGTTTTTT | CSVTAGTGTTGELFF